One sample yielded the 3 T cell receptor beta chains listed below, sequenced in a study of shared clonotypes between healthy human individuals. TCRdb's table, derived via immunoSEQ multiplex PCR, lists solely in-frame clones and lacks some. The sample holds hundreds of thousands of clones; over 65% are singletons and the top ten take 1.5% to 2%. The source material was memory CD4+ T cells sorted from blood. Subset specified: CD45RA-negative fraction. The receptors were gathered from a woman younger than 45 in good health.

This clone appeared a single time. This CDR3 is also generated by other DNA sequences in the sample. The genes are TRBV7-9 and TRBJ1-3; the D gene is possibly TRBD1 (5 bases). V was cut by 5 bases and J by 0 bases, with 8 bases left in between. Germline CDR1 is SEHNR and CDR2 is FQNEAQ (reference sequence). The CDR3 contains 14 residues. The CDR3 sequence is CASSRDYSGNTIYF. The DNA for the CDR3 is TGTGCCAGCAGCCGGGACTACTCTGGAAACACCATATATTTT.

In DNA form, the CDR3 reads TGTGCCAGCAGTGGACTAGCGGGAGTAGCAGATACGCAGTATTTT. It is translated as CASSGLAGVADTQYF. The chain is built from TRBV2 and TRBJ2-3, with TRBD2 matching 12 bases. V trimming: 4 bases; J trimming: 4 bases; junction bases outside the gene matches: 3. This CDR3 has 15 residues. Germline assignment: CDR1 SNHLY and CDR2 FYNNEI. The full variable domain, its missing parts supplied by reference TRBV2 and TRBJ2-3, is EPEVTQTPSHQVTQMGQEVILRCVPISNHLYFYWYRQILGQKVEFLVSFYNNEISEKSEIFDDQFSVERPDGSNFTLKIRSTKLEDSAMYFCASSGLAGVADTQYFGPGTRLTVL.

This sequence joins TRBV7-8 and TRBJ1-1; no clear D. Per germline, CDR1 SGHVS and CDR2 FQNEAQ. This CDR3 is built from 13 residues. V lost 5 bases, J lost 1 base, and 8 bases lay in between. DNA for the CDR3: TGTGCCAGCAGCCCTCATGAGAACACTGAAGCTTTCTTT. Residues: CASSPHENTEAFF. Variable domain in full (rest from reference TRBV7-8 and TRBJ1-1): GAGVSQSPRYKVAKRGQDVALRCDPISGHVSLFWYQQALGQGPEFLTYFQNEAQLDKSGLPSDRFFAERPEGSVSTLKIQRTQQEDSAVYLCASSPHENTEAFFGQGTRLTVV.